The clone carrying this T cell receptor (beta chain) was found many times. No antigen is known for it. This sample is drawn from a study of T cells in Graves' hyperthyroidism and ophthalmopathy. Study-wide results and caveats: Blood held most thyroid clonotypes expanded above 0.001 frequency.

From RNA transcripts, TCR beta CDR3 regions were amplified. The TCR CDR3 first-round RT-PCR relied on the HTBI primer set. TCRdb re-derived calls from the multiplex PCR reads in MiXCR, one entry per CDR3 protein. The sample yields roughly 570,000 distinct CDR3 sequences, under 60% seen once. Germline values: CDR1 SGDLS, CDR2 YYNGEE. V was cut by 6 bases and J by 0 bases, with 16 bases left in between. There are 15 residues in the CDR3. This receptor was taken from an adult woman with Graves' disease, either hyperthyroidism or ophthalmopathy (not recorded which). The sample was peripheral blood or thyroid tissue (not recorded which). The chain combines TRBV9 with TRBJ2-7; D is unclear. The CDR3 here is CASTLGLKSSYEQYF. CDR3 bases: TGTGCCAGCACCCTAGGGTTGAAAAGCTCCTACGAGCAGTACTTC.